This T cell receptor beta chain was identified in a study of spatial heterogeneity in lung cancer. Study results and limitations: Ubiquitous expanded tumor TCRs were seen in blood more at resection than at follow-up.

In this sample, this clonotype turned up many times. No antigen is known for it. The V gene lost 3 bases and the J gene lost 6 bases, with 18 bases spanning the gap. Germline-derived CDR1 and CDR2 are MNHNS and SASEGT. This CDR3 spans 16 amino acids. Time point described: sample taken at primary tumor resection. The sequenced material consisted of unsorted whole RNA from tumor, nontumor lung or frozen PBMC. TCRdb re-analysed the 5' RACE reads in MiXCR, keeping a single row per CDR3 protein. The repertoire holds 8,500 to 13,000 distinct CDR3 sequences, with 8.6% as singletons. The genes are TRBV6-1 and TRBJ2-4; D perhaps matches TRBD1 (6 bases). The sequenced sample was PBMCs, obtained at surgery. This TCR derives from a male donor with early-stage non-small cell lung cancer. The CDR3: CASSDNIRGGRNIQYF. The CDR3 DNA reads as TGTGCCAGCAGTGATAACATCAGGGGTGGTAGAAACATTCAGTACTTC.